The entry below gives a single TCR beta chain sequence along with its context. Its antigen is still unknown. No much larger clonotype is one base removed from it; base qualities were not supplied. Based on the germline V gene (reference sequence), the CDR1 and CDR2 sequences are LNHDA and SQIVND. V and J are truncated by 4 bases and 2 bases respectively, leaving an intervening sequence of 11 bases. From its cysteine to its phenylalanine, the CDR3 spans 14 amino acids. Here the CDR3 DNA is all that survives: 42 bases in frame from base 1. These data are taken from a study of T cell repertoires in cytomegalovirus infection (dated by TCRdb to between 2018 and 2021). In the study overall: Because public TCR beta signatures pointed to carriage of CMV infection together with the matching HLA type, the HLA type of each donor mattered for the analysis.

The full study reports these points: In both this cohort and an independent roughly 350-donor cohort, the cumulative frequency of public TCR beta family members distinguished carriers of CMV infection plus the relevant HLA type. The ex vivo response was dominated by HLA-C-restricted CMV-specific TCR beta clonotypes, which also provided the single most frequent clonotype in two of eight donors.

Sequenced on an Illumina HiSeq 1500. TCRdb itself trimmed the public reads at Q25 with fastp, ran MiXCR and retained productive beta chains. Rows merge per CDR3 protein into single entries with the most common DNA and genes. This sample comprises fewer than 550,000 distinct CDR3 sequences, approximately 25% of them detected only once. The ten largest clones take up less than 15% of the sample. Sequenced sample: PBMCs. The sequence was collected from a human donor in good health (CMV status not recorded). Some clones in this sample may be carry-over from other donors' samples. This receptor chain uses TRBV19 and TRBJ1-2; too little of a D gene remains to name it. The DNA sequence is as follows: TGTGCCAGTAGTAAAGACACCGAAAACTATGGCTACACCTTC. Its translation is CASSKDTENYGYTF.